Listed below are T cell receptor beta chains from one sample, sequenced in a study of shared clonotypes between healthy human individuals. Clones were sequenced by immunoSEQ multiplex PCR, and TCRdb holds only the in-frame ones, with some missing. The table includes around 450,000 clones, around 75% detected once. Sequencing was carried out using PBMCs. The receptors stem from a woman aged 40 to 49 in good health. Some clones in this sample may be carry-over from other donors' samples. Both conserved end residues are part of each CDR3. The D gene is left open where the match is weak. Only part of the rows carry a size: once, few, many, or a class if the clone is expanded.

TRBV4-3,NA,NA,TRBJ1-3,CASSQDSGITGNTIYF,TGCGCCAGCAGCCAAGATTCAGGGATTACTGGAAACACCATATATTTT
TRBV13,few,TRBD1,TRBJ2-7,CASSPGTALPGEQYF,TGTGCCAGCAGCCCTGGGACAGCCTTACCCGGTGAGCAGTACTTC
TRBV30,NA,TRBD1,TRBJ1-1,CTWRDRPPTEAFF,TGTACCTGGCGGGACAGGCCACCAACTGAAGCTTTCTTT
TRBV10-3,NA,TRBD1,TRBJ2-1,CATLPGQTYNEQFF,TGTGCCACCTTACCGGGACAGACCTACAATGAGCAGTTCTTC
TRBV27,NA,NA,TRBJ2-2,CASSITAGELFF,TGTGCCAGCAGTATAACAGCCGGGGAGCTGTTTTTT
TRBV6-6,NA,TRBD2,TRBJ2-5,CASSYKRLAGAETQYF,TGTGCCAGCAGTTACAAGAGACTAGCGGGAGCGGAGACCCAGTACTTC
TRBV19,NA,NA,TRBJ2-1,CASSIVGQLYNEQFF,TGTGCCAGTAGTATAGTGGGACAACTATACAATGAGCAGTTCTTC
TRBV7-9,NA,TRBD1,TRBJ1-5,CASSKTGLEPQHF,TGTGCCAGCAGCAAGACAGGGCTTGAGCCCCAGCATTTT
TRBV27,NA,TRBD2,TRBJ2-7,CASSFVASGIYEQYF,TGTGCCAGCAGTTTCGTGGCTAGCGGGATTTACGAGCAGTACTTC
TRBV29-1,NA,NA,TRBJ1-1,CSVRQSGDGTEAFF,TGCAGCGTTCGGCAAAGTGGGGATGGCACTGAAGCTTTCTTT
TRBV2,NA,NA,TRBJ2-2,CASNADTGELFF,TGTGCCAGCAACGCGGACACCGGGGAGCTGTTTTTT
TRBV5-4,NA,NA,TRBJ2-2,CASRPPLGSGTGELFF,TGTGCCAGCAGGCCGCCGCTCGGGAGTGGTACCGGGGAGCTGTTTTTT
TRBV11-2,NA,TRBD1,TRBJ2-7,CASSQLVGQGNSYEQYF,TGTGCCAGCAGCCAACTGGTGGGACAGGGGAATTCCTACGAGCAGTACTTC
TRBV19,NA,NA,TRBJ1-5,CASSMLLGGNSNQPQHF,TGTGCCAGTAGTATGCTGTTAGGAGGGAATAGCAATCAGCCCCAGCATTTT
TRBV28,NA,NA,TRBJ2-7,CASSLPMVTNEQYF,TGTGCCAGCAGTCTCCCTATGGTTACCAACGAGCAGTACTTC
TRBV27,NA,TRBD2,TRBJ2-7,CASSLGLVNEQYF,TGTGCCAGCAGTTTGGGACTAGTTAACGAGCAGTACTTC
TRBV11-2,NA,NA,TRBJ1-6,CASSAWGANSPLHF,TGTGCCAGCAGCGCATGGGGGGCCAATTCACCCCTCCACTTT
TRBV28,few,NA,TRBJ2-2,CASSPVTGELFF,TGTGCCAGCAGTCCCGTAACCGGGGAGCTGTTTTTT
TRBV28,NA,TRBD1,TRBJ2-5,CASSLLDRDSETQYF,TGTGCCAGCAGTTTACTGGACAGGGACAGTGAGACCCAGTACTTC
TRBV7-2,NA,TRBD1,TRBJ2-1,CASSRDRGFHNEQFF,TGTGCCAGCAGCCGAGACAGGGGCTTTCACAATGAGCAGTTCTTC
TRBV9,NA,NA,TRBJ1-1,CASSVYSLNTEAFF,TGTGCCAGCAGCGTATACAGCTTGAACACTGAAGCTTTCTTT
TRBV7-8,NA,TRBD1,TRBJ1-2,CASSPMGDRGYGYTF,TGTGCCAGCAGCCCGATGGGGGACAGGGGATATGGCTACACCTTC
TRBV5-1,NA,NA,TRBJ2-5,CASSLLLQVEETQYF,TGCGCCAGCAGCCTGTTATTACAGGTCGAAGAGACCCAGTACTTC
TRBV19,NA,NA,TRBJ1-1,CASSDRINTEAFF,TGTGCCAGTAGCGACAGGATCAACACTGAAGCTTTCTTT
TRBV27,NA,NA,TRBJ2-2,CASSLWRPGEPVTGELFF,TGTGCCAGCAGTTTATGGAGGCCGGGCGAACCGGTCACCGGGGAGCTGTTTTTT
TRBV7-4,NA,TRBD2,TRBJ2-1,CASSSRVGATSGRAFIDNEQFF,TGTGCCAGCAGCTCGCGGGTGGGGGCGACTAGCGGGAGGGCCTTTATAGATAATGAGCAGTTCTTC
TRBV6-6,NA,NA,TRBJ2-1,CASSYSEGYYNEQFF,TGTGCCAGCAGTTACTCTGAGGGCTACTACAATGAGCAGTTCTTC
TRBV4-2,NA,NA,TRBJ2-3,CASTPDLGDTQYF,TGTGCCAGCACTCCCGATTTAGGAGATACGCAGTATTTT
TRBV6-4,many,NA,TRBJ1-5,CASSYGTENQPQHF,TGTGCCAGCAGTTACGGGACGGAGAATCAGCCCCAGCATTTT
TRBV5-4,once,NA,TRBJ1-2,CASSLGRGADGYTF,TGTGCCAGCAGCCTGGGGCGGGGGGCGGATGGCTACACCTTC
TRBV5-6,NA,TRBD1,TRBJ2-7,CASSSGTGRFYEQYF,TGTGCCAGCAGCTCGGGGACAGGGCGATTCTACGAGCAGTACTTC
TRBV5-1,many,TRBD1,TRBJ1-1,CASSIQGKEAGTEAFF,TGCGCCAGCAGCATACAGGGGAAGGAGGCAGGCACTGAAGCTTTCTTT
TRBV6-4,NA,TRBD2,TRBJ2-1,CASSKESGRADEQFF,TGTGCCAGCAGTAAAGAAAGCGGGAGGGCCGATGAGCAGTTCTTC
TRBV2,NA,NA,TRBJ2-5,CASRGALLETQYF,TGTGCCAGCAGGGGGGCCCTCCTGGAGACCCAGTACTTC
TRBV28,NA,NA,TRBJ2-7,CASSLEAPGSSIDEQYF,TGTGCCAGCAGTTTAGAAGCCCCCGGGTCCTCCATTGACGAGCAGTACTTC
TRBV27,NA,NA,TRBJ1-4,CASSLAGINEKLFF,TGTGCCAGCAGCCTCGCCGGGATCAATGAAAAACTGTTTTTT
TRBV29-1,NA,TRBD2,TRBJ2-6,CSVDDSGSSGANVLTF,TGCAGCGTTGATGATAGCGGGAGCTCTGGGGCCAACGTCCTGACTTTC
TRBV27,NA,NA,TRBJ1-4,CASSSGGGMREKLFF,TGTGCCAGCAGTTCCGGAGGCGGGATGAGAGAAAAACTGTTTTTT
TRBV7-9,NA,NA,TRBJ2-5,CASSLMGEETQYF,TGTGCCAGCAGCTTAATGGGAGAAGAGACCCAGTACTTC
TRBV28,NA,NA,TRBJ2-3,CASSPSGGGGDTQYF,TGTGCCAGCAGTCCCTCGGGGGGCGGGGGAGATACGCAGTATTTT
TRBV6-5,NA,NA,TRBJ1-3,CASSYDRVPGNTIYF,TGTGCCAGCAGTTACGATCGGGTGCCTGGAAACACCATATATTTT
TRBV5-1,once,NA,TRBJ2-1,CASSLGDFNEQFF,TGCGCCAGCAGCTTGGGGGACTTCAATGAGCAGTTCTTC
TRBV7-8,NA,TRBD1,TRBJ2-7,CASSSLTGGYEQYF,TGTGCCAGCAGCTCGTTGACAGGGGGGTACGAGCAGTACTTC
TRBV11-3,NA,NA,TRBJ2-1,CASSLEVGNEQFF,TGTGCCAGCAGCCTAGAGGTCGGGAATGAGCAGTTCTTC
TRBV7-3,once,TRBD2,TRBJ2-5,CASSPTSGSFQYF,TGTGCCAGCAGCCCGACTAGCGGGAGCTTCCAGTACTTC
TRBV28,NA,NA,TRBJ1-2,CASRTDYGYTF,TGTGCCAGCAGGACAGACTATGGCTACACCTTC
TRBV18,few,NA,TRBJ2-1,CASSPTDNEQFF,TGTGCCAGCTCACCCACCGACAATGAGCAGTTCTTC
TRBV29-1,NA,NA,TRBJ2-7,CSVEGTAGTHSYEQYF,TGCAGCGTTGAAGGGACGGCGGGCACCCACTCCTACGAGCAGTACTTC
TRBV18,NA,NA,TRBJ1-1,CASSRESDEAFF,TGTGCCAGCTCACGGGAGAGCGATGAAGCTTTCTTT
TRBV9,NA,TRBD1,TRBJ1-1,CASSPAGTGHTEAFF,TGTGCCAGCAGCCCGGCCGGGACAGGGCACACTGAAGCTTTCTTT
TRBV7-2,NA,TRBD1,TRBJ1-1,CASSTGGFFLNTEAFF,TGTGCCAGCAGCACAGGGGGCTTTTTTTTGAACACTGAAGCTTTCTTT
TRBV5-4,NA,TRBD1,TRBJ2-2,CASSSGQGLAGELFF,TGTGCCAGCAGTTCCGGACAGGGATTGGCCGGGGAGCTGTTTTTT
TRBV6-1,NA,NA,TRBJ1-2,CASSEEGTGYTF,TGTGCCAGCAGTGAAGAGGGAACTGGCTACACCTTC
TRBV6-1,NA,NA,TRBJ1-2,CASSNTGDYGYTF,TGTGCCAGCAGTAACACCGGCGACTATGGCTACACCTTC
TRBV29-1,NA,TRBD2,TRBJ2-3,CSVVLAGGTDTQYF,TGCAGCGTAGTATTAGCGGGAGGCACAGATACGCAGTATTTT
TRBV28,NA,TRBD2,TRBJ2-1,CASSETLAGSFNEQFF,TGTGCCAGCAGTGAGACCCTAGCGGGATCATTTAATGAGCAGTTCTTC
TRBV6-4,NA,TRBD1,TRBJ1-5,CASSDSRDRGRNQPQHF,TGTGCCAGCAGTGACTCCAGGGACAGGGGTCGCAATCAGCCCCAGCATTTT
TRBV7-2,NA,NA,TRBJ1-3,CASSPIGTFSGNTIYF,TGTGCCAGCAGCCCAATCGGGACTTTCTCTGGAAACACCATATATTTT